This T cell receptor beta chain was identified during a study of cytomegalovirus exposure and HLA in healthy donors. The PCR used 60 Vbeta and 13 Jbeta primers. The method was immunoSEQ multiplex PCR; TCRdb's version includes in-frame clones alone and lacks a portion of them. The table lists around 140,000 clones, roughly four fifths of them singletons. Study-wide results and caveats: Overall, approximately 180 TCR beta chains were annotated as cytomegalovirus-associated. The dataset shows that most TCR sequences were rare, while some public TCRs occurred in many donors. Researchers left out some V segments, among them TRBV6-2 and TRBV6-3, as indistinguishable.

V was shortened by 7 bases and J by 4 bases, with 16 bases between the two germline ends. Looked up from germline, CDR1 is MDHEN and CDR2 is SYDVKM. This CDR3 spans 14 amino acids. A remark on this clone: Its antigen is still unknown.

The specimen was PBMCs. This TCR was sampled from a man younger than 45 in good health and CMV-seropositive. This chain joins TRBV28 and TRBJ1-1; maybe TRBD1 (5 bases). This CDR3 is CASISPKGITEAFF. CDR3 sequence (DNA): TGTGCCAGCATTTCCCCAAAGGGGATCACTGAAGCTTTCTTT. The variable domain in full, completed from reference TRBV28 and TRBJ1-1, reads DVKVTQSSRYLVKRTGEKVFLECVQDMDHENMFWYRQDPGLGLRLIYFSYDVKMKEKGDIPEGYSVSREKKERFSLILESASTNQTSMYLCASISPKGITEAFFGQGTRLTVV.